Listed below are T cell receptor beta chains from one sample, sequenced in a study of shared T cell receptors in the human thymus. Here immunoSEQ multiplex PCR was the method, and the copy in TCRdb shows in-frame clones only, minus some. Of about 730,000 clones listed, 70% to 90% are singletons. These data were also filed under a second study, of human thymus T cells.

Sequencing used thymocytes. These receptor sequences come from a girl under three years old with a congenital heart defect. CDR3s include the opening cysteine and the closing phenylalanine or tryptophan. The D gene is left open where the match is weak.

v_gene	j_gene	d_gene	CDR3aa	CDR3nt
TRBV7-8	TRBJ2-2	TRBD1	CASSLALFNRDRSNTGELFF	TGTGCCAGCAGCTTAGCTCTTTTTAACCGGGACAGGAGTAACACCGGGGAGCTGTTTTTT
TRBV5-1	TRBJ2-2	TRBD2	CATHQRSGRGTGELFF	TGCGCCACCCACCAAAGATCGGGGAGGGGAACCGGGGAGCTGTTTTTT
TRBV11-2	TRBJ2-1	TRBD2	CASSSGLAGLYNEQFF	TGTGCCAGCAGCTCCGGACTAGCGGGGCTATACAATGAGCAGTTCTTC
TRBV7-9	TRBJ1-1	.	CASTPLHLGKAPEAFF	TGTGCCAGCACCCCATTGCACCTAGGAAAGGCTCCAGAAGCTTTCTTT
TRBV4-1	TRBJ2-5	TRBD2	CASSHPPAGEETQYF	TGCGCCAGCAGCCACCCTCCTGCGGGGGAAGAGACCCAGTACTTC
TRBV6-4	TRBJ1-1	.	CASSDRGGEAFF	TGTGCCAGCAGTGACAGGGGGGGTGAAGCTTTCTTT
TRBV11-2	TRBJ1-6	TRBD1	CASSPGDRADSPLHF	TGTGCCAGCAGCCCTGGGGACAGGGCGGATTCACCCCTCCACTTT
TRBV7-4	TRBJ2-5	.	CASSPGQSQETQYF	TGTGCCAGCAGCCCCGGACAGAGCCAAGAGACCCAGTACTTC
TRBV27	TRBJ2-1	.	CASSSSMRNEQFF	.
TRBV27	TRBJ2-5	.	CASRMNAGPCEETQYF	TGTGCCAGCAGAATGAATGCGGGCCCCTGTGAGGAGACCCAGTACTTC
TRBV7-9	TRBJ2-1	.	CASSLVEEVFGQFF	TGTGCCAGCAGCTTAGTAGAGGAAGTGTTCGGGCAGTTCTTC
TRBV27	TRBJ2-7	TRBD1	CASMRPGQGLHEQYF	TGTGCCAGCATGAGACCGGGACAGGGTTTACACGAGCAGTACTTC
TRBV28	TRBJ1-6	TRBD1	CASSARWTGYNSPLHF	TGTGCCAGCAGCGCCCGTTGGACAGGCTATAATTCACCCCTCCACTTT
TRBV5-1	TRBJ2-5	TRBD2	CASSPAASGGNGETQYF	TGCGCCAGCAGCCCAGCAGCTAGCGGGGGGAATGGAGAGACCCAGTACTTC